The 2 T cell receptor beta chains in this list originate from one sample, sequenced in a study of T cells in Graves' hyperthyroidism and ophthalmopathy. Amplification of TCR beta CDR3 regions was performed using RNA transcripts as template. HTBI primers were employed in a first-round RT-PCR of the TCR CDR3. TCRdb re-called the multiplex PCR reads with MiXCR, one entry per CDR3 protein. Among hundreds of thousands of distinct CDR3 sequences, 35% were seen once, and the ten largest hold around 30%. The sequenced sample was blood. These receptors came from a woman aged 40 to 49 with Graves' hyperthyroidism.

In its sample, this clonotype was seen many times. As DNA, the CDR3 is TGCGCCAGCAGCCCGTGGACAGGGAAGGATTCACCCCTCCACTTT. Translating gives CASSPWTGKDSPLHF. V is TRBV5-1 and J is TRBJ1-6; 8 bases map to TRBD1. The CDR3 consists of 15 residues. With 4 bases clipped from V and 8 bases from J, the junction kept 8 bases outside the gene matches. Looked up from germline, CDR1 is SGHRS and CDR2 is YFSETQ. The full variable domain, rest sourced from reference TRBV5-1 and TRBJ1-6, is KAGVTQTPRYLIKTRGQQVTLSCSPISGHRSVSWYQQTPGQGLQFLFEYFSETQRNKGNFPGRFSGRQFSNSRSEMNVSTLELGDSALYLCASSPWTGKDSPLHFGNGTRLTVT.

The V and J genes are TRBV6-5 and TRBJ1-2; D gene uncertain. In germline, CDR1 is MNHEY, CDR2 SVGAGI. The V end was cut by 5 bases, the J end by 6 bases, with 13 bases between. The CDR3 consists of 13 residues. The CDR3 DNA is TGTGCCAGCAGTGACGTAAGGTTGGATGGCTACACCTTC. It yields the protein CASSDVRLDGYTF.